The 2 T cell receptor beta chains below all came from one sample that was sequenced in a study of blood T cells in healthy people across ages. Primers used in a second PCR of roughly 7 to 12 cycles were a sample-barcoded 5' primer and a J-beta primer mix. One entry per CDR3 protein results from TCRdb running MiXCR on the 5' RACE reads. The sample contains 790,000 or so distinct CDR3 sequences, 35% to 60% of which appear only once. Material for sequencing was blood. These receptor sequences come from an elderly man in good health.

The rearrangement uses TRBV15 and TRBJ2-3; no clear D gene. The CDR3 has 13 amino acids. Germline V CDR1 and CDR2: LNHNV, YYDKDF (reference sequence). Trimming removed 0 bases at V and 5 bases at J, with 6 bases between. The CDR3, as DNA: TGTGCCACCAGCAGAGATGTAGGAGATACGCAGTATTTT. Its protein product is CATSRDVGDTQYF.

In its sample, this clonotype was seen a few times. The chain joins TRBV27 to TRBJ2-2; D might be TRBD2 (5 bases). V was shortened by 5 bases and J by 0 bases, with 10 bases between the two germline ends. The CDR3 spans 15 residues. Germline lookup yields CDR1 MNHEY and CDR2 SMNVEV (reference sequence). The CDR3 here is CASSTREPNTGELFF. The CDR3 DNA sequence: TGTGCCAGCAGTACCCGGGAACCGAACACCGGGGAGCTGTTTTTT.